This TCR beta chain is drawn from a study of T cells in Graves' hyperthyroidism and ophthalmopathy. Study-wide findings and caveats: Ophthalmopathy and stable hyperthyroidism were told apart by a 13 V-J model.

The patients, who ranged from 18 to 65 in age, presented with newly diagnosed hyperthyroidism lasting under 2 months. Lactation, pregnancy, other autoimmune disease or uncontrolled infection led to exclusion of patients. Amplified TCR beta CDR3 regions derived from RNA transcripts. HTBI primers drove first-round RT-PCR of the TCR CDR3. TCRdb processed the multiplex PCR reads anew with MiXCR; each CDR3 protein has one entry. Of about 400,000 distinct CDR3 sequences listed, 14% to 15% are singletons. CDR3 size: 13 residues. Unmatched junction bases numbered 7, after V lost 4 bases and J lost 7 bases. Germline V gives CDR1 DFQATT, CDR2 SNEGSKA (reference sequence). On this clonotype itself: Antigen unknown. A much larger clone is a single base away; this may be a read error.

The chain joins TRBV20-1 to TRBJ2-1; 7 bases fit TRBD2. Sequencing was carried out using blood. The receptor comes from a woman in her twenties or thirties with Graves' hyperthyroidism. The CDR3 loop is CSAKVNGRNEQFF. The CDR3 nucleotides read TGCAGTGCTAAAGTAAACGGGAGGAATGAGCAGTTCTTC.